These T cell receptor beta chains were read from a single sample in a study of monozygotic twins with inflammatory bowel disease. No DNA is given; TCRdb re-called the 5' RACE reads and lists each CDR3 protein once. There are some 200,000 distinct CDR3 sequences in the sample, with 7.5% to 9.5% held by the top ten. Sequencing input: blood. Receptor source: a human donor with ulcerative colitis or Crohn's disease, or a healthy co-twin of an affected twin (not recorded which). Both conserved end residues are part of each CDR3.

j_call	v_call	cdr3_aa
TRBJ2-1	TRBV7-2	CASSLAAGIAYNEQFF
TRBJ2-2	TRBV20-1	CSATEGGGRGTGELFF
TRBJ1-4	TRBV28	CASSLSEVREKLFF
TRBJ2-5	TRBV29-1	CSAPREDLETQYF
TRBJ2-6	TRBV29-1	CSVPLRDCGSGANVLTF
TRBJ2-3	TRBV7-3	CASSPSGASTDTQYF
TRBJ2-1	TRBV6-1	CASSLGTTDNEQFF
TRBJ2-5	TRBV5-1	CASSSSGLAGGETQYF
TRBJ1-2	TRBV6-6	CASRTGQNYGYTF
TRBJ2-3	TRBV5-1	CASSLAFLPNNTSTDTQYF
TRBJ2-7	TRBV7-9	CASSPTGTVYEQYF
TRBJ2-2	TRBV5-1	CASCLAANTGELFF
TRBJ2-7	TRBV28	CASQNAPYEQYF
TRBJ2-5	TRBV7-9	CASGTGRNLGETQYF
TRBJ1-2	TRBV20-1	CSAVPRYGYTF
TRBJ2-1	TRBV6-4	CASSLTAASGGNEQFF